This record concerns one TCR beta chain sequence. Its antigen is as yet unknown. This sample is part of a study of cytomegalovirus exposure and HLA in healthy donors. General study results and limits: Among TCR beta chains of equal frequency, HLA-associated ones were more clonally expanded in a later analysis. In a later analysis, TCR beta V- and J-gene trimming showed a link to a missense DCLRE1C variant.

Both 60 Vbeta primers and 13 Jbeta primers went into the PCR. In the original analysis: A later analysis counted around 80 million unique TCR beta chains, 9.5 million to 13 million shared. Produced via immunoSEQ multiplex PCR; TCRdb's table is partial and in-frame only. That table supplies the V and J calls and clone size; D and trimming were determined from the DNA. The data show over 100,000 clones, roughly 65% seen once. Germline lookup yields CDR1 SGHRS and CDR2 YFSETQ. J gave up 7 bases and V 4 bases, and 6 bases lay outside the gene matches. The CDR3 has 14 residues. The genes are TRBV5-1 and TRBJ2-1; the match to TRBD2 covers 9 bases. This TCR came from a man between 40 and 49 years old in good health and CMV-seropositive. Sequencing was carried out using PBMCs. The CDR3 sequence is CASSLGLALNEQFF. Here the CDR3 DNA reads TGCGCCAGCAGCCTCGGACTAGCGCTAAATGAGCAGTTCTTC.